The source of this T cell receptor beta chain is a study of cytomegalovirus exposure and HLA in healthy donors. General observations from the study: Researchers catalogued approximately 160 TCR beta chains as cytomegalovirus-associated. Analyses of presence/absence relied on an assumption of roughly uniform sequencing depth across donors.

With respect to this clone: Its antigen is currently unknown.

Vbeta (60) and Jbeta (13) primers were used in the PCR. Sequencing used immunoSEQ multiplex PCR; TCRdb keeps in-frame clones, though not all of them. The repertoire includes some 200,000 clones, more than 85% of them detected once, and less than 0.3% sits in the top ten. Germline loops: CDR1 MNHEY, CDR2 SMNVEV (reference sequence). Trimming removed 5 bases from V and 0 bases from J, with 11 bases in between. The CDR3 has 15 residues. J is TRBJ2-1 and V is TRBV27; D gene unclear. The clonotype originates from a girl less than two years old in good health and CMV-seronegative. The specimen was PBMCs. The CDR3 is CASSGWQRSYNEQFF. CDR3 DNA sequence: TGTGCCAGCAGTGGTTGGCAGCGCTCCTACAATGAGCAGTTCTTC.